Shown below are 4 T cell receptor beta chains from a single sample sequenced in a study of T cells in Graves' hyperthyroidism and ophthalmopathy. There were TCR beta CDR3 regions amplified from RNA transcripts. The HTBI set primed first-round TCR CDR3 RT-PCR. TCRdb reprocessed the multiplex PCR reads with MiXCR, giving one entry per CDR3 protein. The sample yields about 300,000 distinct CDR3 sequences, around 20% seen once. Sequenced: blood. The receptors originated from a man in his fifties or sixties with Graves' ophthalmopathy.

This clonotype was seen ten or more times. The chain employs TRBV24-1 and TRBJ1-1; the match to TRBD1 covers 7 bases. Trimming removed 6 bases from V and 4 bases from J; junction bases left unmatched: 7. CDR3 length: 14 amino acids. Germline loops: CDR1 KGHDR, CDR2 SFDVKD. This chain's CDR3 is CATSRTGWGTEAFF. The CDR3 DNA reads TGTGCCACCAGTAGGACAGGCTGGGGCACTGAAGCTTTCTTT.

This clonotype was counted many times. The V and J genes are TRBV30 and TRBJ2-1; perhaps TRBD1 as D (6 bases). V was pared by 2 bases and J by 4 bases, with 9 bases between. The CDR3 has 13 amino acids. Germline V gives CDR1 GTSNPN, CDR2 SVGIG (reference sequence). This chain's CDR3 is CAWSRGHYNEQFF. The CDR3 DNA reads as TGTGCCTGGAGTCGGGGACATTACAATGAGCAGTTCTTC.

This clonotype was observed many times. The CDR3 bases are TGCAGTGCTAGATCCGGGACTAGCGGGCCCTACGAGCAGTACTTC. Protein: CSARSGTSGPYEQYF. The V gene is TRBV20-1, the J gene TRBJ2-7, with 12 bases that match TRBD2. Germline trimming cut 2 bases from V and 2 bases from J; bases unmatched to any gene: 4. Germline V gene data show CDR1 as DFQATT and CDR2 as SNEGSKA (reference sequence). The CDR3 covers 15 residues.

The chain uses TRBV25-1 and TRBJ2-2; the D is unclear. This CDR3 is built from 16 residues. Deletions cut 3 bases from V and 1 base from J, with 12 bases between. In germline, CDR1 is MGHDK, CDR2 SYGVNS. In nucleotides, the CDR3 is TGTGCCAGCAGTGATCCTTTCGACCGGAACACCGGGGAGCTGTTTTTT. Its translation is CASSDPFDRNTGELFF. Filled out from reference TRBV25-1 and TRBJ2-2, the complete variable domain reads EADIYQTPRYLVIGTGKKITLECSQTMGHDKMYWYQQDPGMELHLIHYSYGVNSTEKGDLSSESTVSRIRTEHFPLTLESARPSHTSQYLCASSDPFDRNTGELFFGEGSRLTVL.